The T cell receptor beta chain under discussion was sequenced for a study of blood T cell repertoires in COVID-19. The overall study: Sources were T cells, B-cell-depleted T cells, or PBMCs; the material itself was cDNA or gDNA.

Original analysis: Nucleated cell counts were estimated from reference gene primer amplification. The protocol was immunoSEQ multiplex PCR, while the TCRdb copy is restricted to in-frame clones and leaves out a portion. V, J and clone size derive from that table, while D and trimming were established from the DNA sequence. The table lists more than 85,000 clones, approximately 82% of them singletons, with less than 8% in the top ten. V trimming: 5 bases; J trimming: 0 bases; junction bases outside the gene matches: 9. CDR1 is MNHNY and CDR2 is SVGAGI in the germline V gene (reference sequence). The CDR3 is 17 amino acids.

Sequencing was done on a sample of peripheral blood. The TCR was taken from a woman of 80 years or more with active or convalescent COVID-19. The chain joins TRBV6-6 to TRBJ2-7; 11 bases are shared with TRBD2. The CDR3: CASSQASGGSGSYEQYF. CDR3 nucleotides: TGTGCCAGCAGTCAGGCTAGCGGGGGGTCGGGCTCCTACGAGCAGTACTTC.